Listed here is a single T cell receptor beta chain. The protocol was immunoSEQ multiplex PCR, while the TCRdb copy is restricted to in-frame clones and leaves out a portion. The sample includes 150,000 to 200,000 clones, roughly 82% of them seen just once. The sample comes from a study of cytomegalovirus exposure and HLA in healthy donors. The sequenced sample was PBMCs. The TCR originated in a young man in good health and CMV-seropositive.

CDR3 sequence: CASSLSGYEQYF. The CDR3 nucleotides read TGTGCCAGCAGTTTATCCGGCTACGAGCAGTACTTC. The rearrangement links TRBV27 to TRBJ2-7; unclear D gene. Germline V gives CDR1 MNHEY, CDR2 SMNVEV (reference sequence). This CDR3 region has 12 residues. V was clipped by 0 bases and J by 3 bases, with 3 bases between them.